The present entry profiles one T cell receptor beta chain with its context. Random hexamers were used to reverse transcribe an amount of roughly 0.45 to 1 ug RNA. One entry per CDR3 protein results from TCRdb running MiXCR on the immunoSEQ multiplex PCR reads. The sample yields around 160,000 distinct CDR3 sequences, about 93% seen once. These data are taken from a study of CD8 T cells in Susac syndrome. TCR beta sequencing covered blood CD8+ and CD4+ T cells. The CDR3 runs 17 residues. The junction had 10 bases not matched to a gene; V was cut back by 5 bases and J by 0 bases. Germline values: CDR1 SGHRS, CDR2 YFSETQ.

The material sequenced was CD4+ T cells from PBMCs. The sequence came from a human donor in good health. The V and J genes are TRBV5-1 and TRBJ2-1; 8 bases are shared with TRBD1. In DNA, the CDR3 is TGCGCCAGCAGAACCCTACAGGGGGAACACTCCTACAATGAGCAGTTCTTC. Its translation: CASRTLQGEHSYNEQFF.